This T cell receptor (beta chain) was documented in a study of blood T cell repertoires in COVID-19. TCRdb's copy holds only in-frame clones and misses some; the assay was immunoSEQ multiplex PCR. The table records fewer than 200,000 clones, roughly nine tenths of them present only once. V lost 5 bases and J lost 7, with 18 bases in between. The CDR3 is 14 amino acids. Germline CDR1 and CDR2: MNHEY and SVGEGT. The receptor comes from a man between 18 and 35 years old who had recovered from COVID-19. The chain employs TRBV6-2 or TRBV6-3 and TRBJ2-7; D possibly corresponds to TRBD1 (6 bases). Sequenced material: peripheral blood. CDR3 coding DNA: TGTGCCAGCAGTCAATTGACAGGCACGGAGGAGCAGTACTTC. As protein: CASSQLTGTEEQYF.